This T cell receptor (beta chain) was captured in a study of graft-versus-host responses after intestinal transplantation. The overall study: Anti-thymocyte globulin was used for induction in all recipients, who then took tacrolimus and steroids for 3 to 4 years.

In the case of this clone: Its antigen is currently unknown.

The germline V and J ends were trimmed by 3 bases and 1 base, with 11 bases remaining between them. The CDR3 is 15 residues long. Germline-derived CDR1 and CDR2 are SGDLS and YYNGEE. Generated by immunoSEQ multiplex PCR, the TCRdb table keeps only in-frame clones and is missing some. The sample holds about 100,000 clones, 91% seen once. Sequencing was performed on unstimulated CD4+ T cells sorted from spleen or lymph node cells, taken before transplant. The clonotype originates from a human donor who was the organ donor for an intestinal transplant. The rearrangement links TRBV9 to TRBJ2-1, with D possibly being TRBD2 (6 bases). The CDR3 sequence is CASSAVAVSYNEQFF. CDR3 DNA sequence: TGTGCCAGCAGCGCGGTAGCGGTATCCTACAATGAGCAGTTCTTC.